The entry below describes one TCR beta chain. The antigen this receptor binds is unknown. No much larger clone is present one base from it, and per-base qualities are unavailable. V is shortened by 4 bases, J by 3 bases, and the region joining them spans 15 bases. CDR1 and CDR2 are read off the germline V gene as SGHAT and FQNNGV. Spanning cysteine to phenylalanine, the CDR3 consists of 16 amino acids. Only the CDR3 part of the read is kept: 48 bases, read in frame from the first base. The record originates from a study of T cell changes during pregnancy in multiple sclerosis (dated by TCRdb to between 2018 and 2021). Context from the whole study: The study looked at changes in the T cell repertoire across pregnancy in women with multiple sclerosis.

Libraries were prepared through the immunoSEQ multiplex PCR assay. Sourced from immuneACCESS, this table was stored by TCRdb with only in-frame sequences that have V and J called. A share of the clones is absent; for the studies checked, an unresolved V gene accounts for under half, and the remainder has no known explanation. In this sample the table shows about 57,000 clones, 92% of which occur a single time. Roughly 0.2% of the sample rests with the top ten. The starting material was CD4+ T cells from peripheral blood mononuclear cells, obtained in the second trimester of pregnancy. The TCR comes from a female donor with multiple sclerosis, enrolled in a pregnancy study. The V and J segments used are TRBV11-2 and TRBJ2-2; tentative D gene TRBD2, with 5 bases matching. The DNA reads TGTGCCAGCAGCTCGATCGGGGATTGGGACACCGGGGAGCTGTTTTTT. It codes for CASSSIGDWDTGELFF.